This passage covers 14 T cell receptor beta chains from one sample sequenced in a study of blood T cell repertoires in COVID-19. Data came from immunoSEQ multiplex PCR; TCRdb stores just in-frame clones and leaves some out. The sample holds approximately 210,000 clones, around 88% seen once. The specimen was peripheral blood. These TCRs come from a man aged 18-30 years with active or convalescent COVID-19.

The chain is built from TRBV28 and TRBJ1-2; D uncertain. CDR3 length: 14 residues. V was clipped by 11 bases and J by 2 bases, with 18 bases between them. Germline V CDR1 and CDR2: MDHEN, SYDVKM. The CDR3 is CAALRGDSNYGYTF. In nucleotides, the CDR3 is TGTGCCGCACTCCGAGGCGATTCAAACTATGGCTACACCTTC.

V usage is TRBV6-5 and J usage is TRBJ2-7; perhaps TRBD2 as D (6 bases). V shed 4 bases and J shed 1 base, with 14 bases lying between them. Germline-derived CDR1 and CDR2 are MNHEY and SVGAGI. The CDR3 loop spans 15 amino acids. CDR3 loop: CASSSEAGGSYEQYF. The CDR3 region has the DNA TGTGCCAGCAGTTCCGAGGCCGGGGGATCCTACGAGCAGTACTTC.

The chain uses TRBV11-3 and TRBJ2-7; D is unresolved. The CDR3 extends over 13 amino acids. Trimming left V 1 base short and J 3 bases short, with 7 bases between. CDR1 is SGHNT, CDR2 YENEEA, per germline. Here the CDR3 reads CASSLGTSYEQYF. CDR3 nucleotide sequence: TGTGCCAGCAGCTTAGGCACGAGCTACGAGCAGTACTTC. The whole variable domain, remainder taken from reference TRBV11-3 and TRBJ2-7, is EAGVVQSPRYKIIEKKQPVAFWCNPISGHNTLYWYLQNLGQGPELLIRYENEEAVDDSQLPKDRFSAERLKGVDSTLKIQPAELGDSAVYLCASSLGTSYEQYFGPGTRLTVT.

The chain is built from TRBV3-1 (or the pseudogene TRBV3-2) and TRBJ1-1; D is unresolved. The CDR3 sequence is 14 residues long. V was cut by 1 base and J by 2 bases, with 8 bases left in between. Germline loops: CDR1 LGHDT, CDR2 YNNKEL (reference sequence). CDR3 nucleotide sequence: TGTGCCAGCAGCCAAGGAGAGAGAAACACTGAAGCTTTCTTT. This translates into CASSQGERNTEAFF.

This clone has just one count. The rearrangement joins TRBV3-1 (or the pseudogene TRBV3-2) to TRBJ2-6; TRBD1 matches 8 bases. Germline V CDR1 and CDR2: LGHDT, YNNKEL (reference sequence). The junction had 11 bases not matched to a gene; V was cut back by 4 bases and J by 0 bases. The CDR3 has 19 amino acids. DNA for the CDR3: TGTGCCAGCAGCCGAAAAATCGGGACAGGAGGCTCTGGGGCCAACGTCCTGACTTTC. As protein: CASSRKIGTGGSGANVLTF.

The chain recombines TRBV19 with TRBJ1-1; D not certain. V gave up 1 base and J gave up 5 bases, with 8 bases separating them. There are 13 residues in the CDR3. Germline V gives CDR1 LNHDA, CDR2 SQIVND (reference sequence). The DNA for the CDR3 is TGTGCCAGTAGTATAGGGGGAGGGACTGAAGCTTTCTTT. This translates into CASSIGGGTEAFF.

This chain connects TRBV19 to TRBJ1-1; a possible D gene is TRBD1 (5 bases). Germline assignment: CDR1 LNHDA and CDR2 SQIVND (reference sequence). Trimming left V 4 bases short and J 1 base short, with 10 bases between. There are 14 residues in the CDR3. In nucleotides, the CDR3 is TGTGCCAGTAGTAGGAGGGGACGGAACACTGAAGCTTTCTTT. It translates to CASSRRGRNTEAFF.

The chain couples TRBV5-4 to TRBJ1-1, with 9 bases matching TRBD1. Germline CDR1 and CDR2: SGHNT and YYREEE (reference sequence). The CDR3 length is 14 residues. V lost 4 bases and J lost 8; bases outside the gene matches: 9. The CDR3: CASSGPGQGREAFF. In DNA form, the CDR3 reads TGTGCCAGCAGCGGTCCGGGACAGGGCAGAGAAGCTTTCTTT.

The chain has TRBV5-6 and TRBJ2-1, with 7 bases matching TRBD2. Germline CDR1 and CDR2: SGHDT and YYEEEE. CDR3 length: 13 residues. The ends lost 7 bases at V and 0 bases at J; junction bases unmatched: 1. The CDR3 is CASSGGSYNEQFF. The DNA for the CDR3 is TGTGCCAGCTCGGGGGGCTCCTACAATGAGCAGTTCTTC.

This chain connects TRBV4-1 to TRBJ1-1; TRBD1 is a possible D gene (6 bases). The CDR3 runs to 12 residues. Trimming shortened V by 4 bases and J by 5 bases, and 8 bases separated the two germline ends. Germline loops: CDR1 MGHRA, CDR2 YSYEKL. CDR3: CASSPGQTEAFF. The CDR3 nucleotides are TGCGCCAGCAGCCCTGGACAGACTGAAGCTTTCTTT.

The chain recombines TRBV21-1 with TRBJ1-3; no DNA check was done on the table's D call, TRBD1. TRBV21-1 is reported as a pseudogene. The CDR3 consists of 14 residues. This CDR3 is CASTATGAGNTIYF. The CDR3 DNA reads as TGTGCCAGCACCGCAACAGGGGCAGGAAACACCATATATTTT.

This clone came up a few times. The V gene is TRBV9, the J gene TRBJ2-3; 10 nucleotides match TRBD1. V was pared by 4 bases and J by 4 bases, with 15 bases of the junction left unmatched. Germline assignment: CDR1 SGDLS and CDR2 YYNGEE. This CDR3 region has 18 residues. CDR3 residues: CASSLPLGQGIAADTQYF. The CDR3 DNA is TGTGCCAGCAGCCTACCTCTGGGACAGGGGATCGCTGCAGATACGCAGTATTTT.

CDR3 region: CASSISQGIASNQPQHF. CDR3 in DNA: TGTGCCAGTAGTATAAGTCAGGGGATCGCCAGCAATCAGCCCCAGCATTTT. This rearrangement joins TRBV19 to TRBJ1-5; D perhaps matches TRBD1 (6 bases). This CDR3 is built from 17 residues. V lost 2 bases and J lost 1, with 15 bases in between. Germline V gene lookup returns CDR1 LNHDA and CDR2 SQIVND (reference sequence).

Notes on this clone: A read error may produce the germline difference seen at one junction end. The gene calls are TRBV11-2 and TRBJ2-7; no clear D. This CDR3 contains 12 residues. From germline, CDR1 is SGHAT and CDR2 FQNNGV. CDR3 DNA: TGTGCCAACAGCTTAGGCTATGTCCGGCAGTACTTC. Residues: CANSLGYVRQYF.